This paragraph covers one T cell receptor beta chain sequence. The protocol was immunoSEQ multiplex PCR, while the TCRdb copy is restricted to in-frame clones and leaves out a portion. The sample carries about 130,000 clones, just over 85% recorded once. This specimen belongs to a study of T cell responses to AZD1222 COVID-19 vaccine. This CDR3 is built from 14 residues. Germline V gene data show CDR1 as WNHNN and CDR2 as SYGVQD (reference sequence). J was trimmed by 0 bases and V by 5 bases; bases with no gene match: 2. This sequence joins TRBV10-1 and TRBJ2-3; 7 nucleotides match TRBD2. The sequencing used peripheral blood, collected on day 0 of MenACWY control vaccination. This TCR was sampled from an adult in good health. Here the CDR3 reads CASSSGGSTDTQYF. The CDR3 coding sequence is TGCGCCAGCAGTTCGGGGGGTAGCACAGATACGCAGTATTTT.